The entry below gives a single TCR beta chain sequence along with its context. What it binds is unknown. The data originate from a study of shared clonotypes between healthy human individuals. The CDR3 length is 13 residues. CDR1 LGHNT and CDR2 FRNRAP come from the germline V gene. The ends were cut back, 6 bases at V and 2 bases at J, with 7 bases in the middle. Study-wide findings and caveats: The study found about 5% of naive CD4 clonotypes shared across a handful of donors.

Using immunoSEQ multiplex PCR, the repertoire was profiled, and TCRdb retains in-frame clones only, with some absent. The sample shows millions of clones, around 94% of them seen only once. The source of this sequence is a man between 18 and 29 years old in good health. The genes are TRBV12-5 and TRBJ2-2; unclear D gene. Material: naive CD4+ T cells sorted from blood. This sample's subset: CD45RA+ positively selected. The CDR3 here is CASGLDNTGELFF. In DNA, the CDR3 is TGTGCTAGTGGACTTGATAACACCGGGGAGCTGTTTTTT.